The 12 T cell receptor beta chains given below trace back to one sample, sequenced in a study of T cell changes during pregnancy in multiple sclerosis. Clones were sequenced by immunoSEQ multiplex PCR, and TCRdb holds only the in-frame ones, with some missing. The sample has around 40,000 clones, more than 70% seen once. The sample in question was CD4+ T cells from peripheral blood mononuclear cells, obtained after pregnancy. These receptors were obtained from a female donor in good health, enrolled as a control in a pregnancy study.

The rearrangement joins TRBV18 to TRBJ1-1; D gene uncertain. Trimming took off 3 bases at V and 2 bases at J, with 10 bases between the two ends. The CDR3 is made up of 14 amino acids. Looked up from germline, CDR1 is KGHSH and CDR2 is LQKENI. This CDR3 is CASSPRRENTEAFF. CDR3 DNA: TGTGCCAGCTCACCCCGGAGGGAAAACACTGAAGCTTTCTTT.

The chain couples TRBV7-9 to TRBJ2-6; TRBD1 matches at 9 bases. There are 18 residues in the CDR3. The ends lost 6 bases at V and 1 base at J; junction bases unmatched: 10. The germline CDR1 and CDR2 sequences are SEHNR and FQNEAQ (reference sequence). CDR3 sequence (DNA): TGTGCCAGCAGACAACTAGGACAGGGGTCATCTGGGGCCAACGTCCTGACTTTC. Translated, it gives CASRQLGQGSSGANVLTF.

The chain has TRBV6-5 and TRBJ2-2, with D hard to call. Germline CDR1 MNHEY, CDR2 SVGAGI. V was shortened by 2 bases and J by 2 bases, with 12 bases between the two germline ends. CDR3 length: 16 amino acids. CDR3 loop: CASSYGQVFNTGELFF. The CDR3 DNA is TGTGCCAGCAGTTACGGTCAGGTATTCAACACCGGGGAGCTGTTTTTT.

The rearrangement joins TRBV18 to TRBJ2-5, with D maybe TRBD1 (7 bases). V was shortened by 4 bases and J by 0 bases, with 15 bases between the two germline ends. This CDR3 spans 16 amino acids. CDR1 KGHSH and CDR2 LQKENI come from the germline V gene. The chain's CDR3 is CASSQGQDYYQETQYF. CDR3 nucleotide sequence: TGTGCCAGCTCACAAGGACAGGACTATTACCAAGAGACCCAGTACTTC.

The chain joins TRBV6-1 to TRBJ1-2, with D unclear. This CDR3 has 17 amino acids. V was shortened by 4 bases and J by 4 bases, with 22 bases between the two germline ends. In germline, CDR1 is MNHNS, CDR2 SASEGT. DNA for the CDR3: TGTGCCAGCAGTGCGAAGGAACCGGGAAGGGCGGTCTATGGCTACACCTTC. It codes for CASSAKEPGRAVYGYTF.

In its sample, this clone was seen once. The genes are TRBV19 and TRBJ2-3, with 9 bases matching TRBD2. Unmatched junction bases numbered 8, after V lost 3 bases and J lost 4 bases. The germline V gene encodes CDR1 LNHDA and CDR2 SQIVND (reference sequence). The length of the CDR3 is 16 residues. CDR3 sequence (DNA): TGTGCCAGTAGTATGGGGTTCAGCGGGAGGTCAGATACGCAGTATTTT. It yields the protein CASSMGFSGRSDTQYF.

This chain joins TRBV7-9 and TRBJ1-2, with 7 bases identical to TRBD1. The length of the CDR3 is 13 residues. V trimming: 10 bases; J trimming: 1 base; junction bases outside the gene matches: 6. Germline CDR1 is SEHNR and CDR2 is FQNEAQ (reference sequence). DNA of the CDR3: TGTGCCATAGGGGGACAGAATAACTATGGCTACACCTTC. It encodes CAIGGQNNYGYTF. The whole variable domain, remainder taken from reference TRBV7-9 and TRBJ1-2, is DTGVSQNPRHKITKRGQNVTFRCDPISEHNRLYWYRQTLGQGPEFLTYFQNEAQLEKSRLLSDRFSAERPKGSFSTLEIQRTEQGDSAMYLCAIGGQNNYGYTFGSGTRLTVV.

The chain links TRBV9 to TRBJ2-1, with D tentatively TRBD2 (6 bases). This CDR3 has 18 amino acids. V dropped 0 bases and J dropped 6 bases, with 22 bases sitting between them. The germline gives CDR1 SGDLS, CDR2 YYNGEE. The CDR3 here is CASSVEPTAGRLLNEQFF. DNA for the CDR3: TGTGCCAGCAGCGTAGAACCCACGGCGGGGAGATTACTCAATGAGCAGTTCTTC.

This clone was observed a few times. The chain combines TRBV30 with TRBJ2-1; D possibly corresponds to TRBD2 (5 bases). Germline V gene data show CDR1 as GTSNPN and CDR2 as SVGIG (reference sequence). This CDR3 region has 13 residues. V was cut by 4 bases and J by 5 bases, with 12 bases left in between. The CDR3 region is CAWKWGAHNEQFF. The CDR3 DNA is TGTGCCTGGAAATGGGGAGCCCACAATGAGCAGTTCTTC. Full variable domain (outside the CDR3, taken from reference TRBV30 and TRBJ2-1): SQTIHQWPATLVQPVGSPLSLECTVEGTSNPNLYWYRQAAGRGLQLLFYSVGIGQISSEVPQNLSASRPQDRQFILSSKKLLLSDSGFYLCAWKWGAHNEQFFGPGTRLTVL.

The V gene is TRBV28, the J gene TRBJ2-1; 9 bases line up with TRBD2. V lost 8 bases, J lost 5 bases, and 13 bases stayed unmatched. CDR3 length: 16 residues. Germline V gives CDR1 MDHEN, CDR2 SYDVKM. The CDR3 region is CASYPGAGGPHNEQFF. The CDR3 coding sequence is TGTGCCAGCTACCCCGGCGCGGGAGGGCCCCACAATGAGCAGTTCTTC. The whole variable domain, filled in from reference TRBV28 and TRBJ2-1, reads DVKVTQSSRYLVKRTGEKVFLECVQDMDHENMFWYRQDPGLGLRLIYFSYDVKMKEKGDIPEGYSVSREKKERFSLILESASTNQTSMYLCASYPGAGGPHNEQFFGPGTRLTVL.

The V call is TRBV21-1, the J call TRBJ1-2; the table calls TRBD1, which could not be checked here. TRBV21-1 is a pseudogene locus. The CDR3 is 12 amino acids. CDR3 sequence reads: CASARGRSGYTF. CDR3 bases: TGTGCCAGCGCCAGGGGACGTAGTGGCTACACCTTC.

V is TRBV2 and J is TRBJ2-1; 8 nucleotides agree with TRBD1. The CDR3 is 14 residues long. The ends lost 7 bases at V and 4 bases at J; junction bases unmatched: 6. Germline V gene lookup returns CDR1 SNHLY and CDR2 FYNNEI. The DNA of the CDR3 is TGTGCCAGCACCACGGACAGGGAATACAATGAGCAGTTCTTC. It encodes CASTTDREYNEQFF.